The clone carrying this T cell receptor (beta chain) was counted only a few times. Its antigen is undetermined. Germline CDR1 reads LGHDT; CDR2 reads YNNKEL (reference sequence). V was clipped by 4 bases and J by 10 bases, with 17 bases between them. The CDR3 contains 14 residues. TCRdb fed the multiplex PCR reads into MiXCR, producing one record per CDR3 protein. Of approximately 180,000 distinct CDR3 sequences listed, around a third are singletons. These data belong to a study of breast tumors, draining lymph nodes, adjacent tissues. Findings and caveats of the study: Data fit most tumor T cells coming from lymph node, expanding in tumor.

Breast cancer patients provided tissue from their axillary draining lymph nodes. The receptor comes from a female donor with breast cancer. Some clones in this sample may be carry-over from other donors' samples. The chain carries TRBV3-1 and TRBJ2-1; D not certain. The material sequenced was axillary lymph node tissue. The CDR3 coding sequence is TGTGCCAGCAGCCCGCCCGATTTTGATCGGGAGCAGTTCTTC. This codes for CASSPPDFDREQFF.